The 18 T cell receptor beta chains presented below share a single source sample, sequenced in a study of T cells expressing NK-cell markers. TCRdb re-called the 5' RACE reads, yielding one record per CDR3 amino acid sequence without DNA. This table holds about 260,000 distinct CDR3 sequences. Sequencing input: blood T cells: a sorted CD56 or NKG2C T cell subset, CD4+ or CD8+ T cells, or bulk PBMC T cells (not recorded which). The receptors stem from a man aged 18 to 29 in good health.

The chain carries TRBV7-9 and TRBJ2-1. Germline V gene data show CDR1 as SEHNR and CDR2 as FQNEAQ (reference sequence). The CDR3 runs 13 residues. The CDR3 region is CARTSGDYNEQFF.

J is TRBJ2-3 and V is TRBV4-1; TCRdb selects TRBD1, and the lack of DNA leaves this call unchecked. In germline, CDR1 is MGHRA, CDR2 YSYEKL. CDR3 length: 15 residues. The CDR3 sequence: CASSQVGQSTDTQYF.

The CDR3 sequence: CSARRRDRGTDTQYF. The chain is built from TRBV20-1 and TRBJ2-3; lacking DNA, the TRBD1 call made by TCRdb goes unchecked. There are 15 residues in the CDR3. Germline CDR1 DFQATT, CDR2 SNEGSKA (reference sequence).

The chain combines TRBV28 with TRBJ2-1; TCRdb's assignment of TRBD1 cannot be checked, as there is no DNA. CDR3 length: 14 residues. Germline values: CDR1 MDHEN, CDR2 SYDVKM. CDR3 sequence: CASSSGDGVDEQFF.

The chain employs TRBV15 and TRBJ2-3; the D call from TCRdb, TRBD1, cannot be confirmed without DNA. Germline V CDR1 and CDR2: LNHNV, YYDKDF (reference sequence). The CDR3 covers 15 residues. This CDR3 is CATSVRQGSTDTQYF.

The rearrangement uses TRBV5-1 and TRBJ2-6; TCRdb's D call of TRBD1 is untestable without DNA. Germline V gives CDR1 SGHRS, CDR2 YFSETQ. The CDR3 has 18 residues. The CDR3 is CASSLWTGANSGANVLTF.

The rearrangement uses TRBV30 and TRBJ2-1; checking the TCRdb D call of TRBD2 is not possible without DNA. Germline-derived CDR1 and CDR2 are GTSNPN and SVGIG (reference sequence). CDR3 size: 15 residues. The CDR3 sequence: CAWSYVAGVLGEQFF.

The chain combines TRBV12-3 or TRBV12-4 with TRBJ1-2; TCRdb picks TRBD1, but there is no DNA to check that call. There are 16 residues in the CDR3. CDR3 loop: CASRTGTGGMGYGYTF.

V is TRBV15 and J is TRBJ1-2; the D gene TCRdb calls, TRBD1, cannot be checked with no DNA. The length of the CDR3 is 16 residues. Germline CDR1 is LNHNV and CDR2 is YYDKDF (reference sequence). CDR3: CATSRDNQGAGFGYTF.

The rearrangement links TRBV6-2 or TRBV6-3 to TRBJ2-5; TCRdb reports TRBD1, a call that lacks DNA to check it against. This CDR3 comprises 15 residues. CDR1 MNHEY and CDR2 SVGEGT come from the germline V gene. CDR3: CASRAGASPIETQYF.

The chain combines TRBV7-9 with TRBJ1-1. Germline V gene lookup returns CDR1 SEHNR and CDR2 FQNEAQ (reference sequence). The CDR3 length is 13 residues. CDR3 residues: CASSLGFSTEAFF.

This chain connects TRBV27 to TRBJ2-1; TCRdb designates TRBD1, a call that cannot be tested without DNA. Germline V gene sequence: CDR1 MNHEY, CDR2 SMNVEV (reference sequence). The CDR3 length is 15 residues. The CDR3: CASSLWGNQYNEQFF.

The chain has TRBV12-3 or TRBV12-4 and TRBJ1-1; TCRdb names TRBD1, which stays unverified in the absence of DNA. This CDR3 spans 16 amino acids. CDR3 sequence reads: CASSSGQGSGGTEAFF.

The chain employs TRBV7-2 and TRBJ2-1. Germline values: CDR1 SGHTA, CDR2 FQGNSA. The CDR3 length is 12 residues. CDR3: CASSATRTQQFF.

The CDR3 reads CASSPTGGTGGNYGYTF. The chain carries TRBV18 and TRBJ1-2; with no DNA, the TCRdb D assignment of TRBD1 cannot be verified. Germline CDR1 KGHSH, CDR2 LQKENI. This CDR3 comprises 17 residues.

CDR3 region: CSARDPAGLYNEQFF. The V gene is TRBV20-1, the J gene TRBJ2-1; TCRdb's D gene call, TRBD2, goes unchecked for lack of DNA. In germline, CDR1 is DFQATT, CDR2 SNEGSKA (reference sequence). The CDR3 spans 15 residues.

The chain uses TRBV5-1 and TRBJ1-1; lacking DNA, the TRBD1 call made by TCRdb goes unchecked. The CDR3 totals 14 residues. The V gene's germline CDR1 is SGHRS and CDR2 YFSETQ. CDR3 in amino acids: CASSLTGVGTEAFF.

The chain has TRBV5-1 and TRBJ1-5; TCRdb selects TRBD1, and the lack of DNA leaves this call unchecked. The CDR3 is 14 amino acids. Germline loops: CDR1 SGHRS, CDR2 YFSETQ. The CDR3 reads CASSPDRGGQPQHF.